These 4 T cell receptor beta chains were all obtained from the same sample, sequenced in a study of T cells in Graves' hyperthyroidism and ophthalmopathy. Template material for amplifying TCR beta CDR3 regions consisted of RNA transcripts. The HTBI primer set was used in a first-round RT-PCR of the TCR CDR3. Using its own MiXCR run on the multiplex PCR reads, TCRdb lists one record per CDR3 protein. The sample includes hundreds of thousands of distinct CDR3 sequences, about 14% of them seen just once. The sequencing input was blood. The origin of the receptors is a woman in her fifties or sixties with Graves' ophthalmopathy.

This clonotype showed up many times. The chain is built from TRBV27 and TRBJ2-1, with 9 bases lining up with TRBD2. Looked up from germline, CDR1 is MNHEY and CDR2 is SMNVEV (reference sequence). V shed 5 bases, J shed 7 bases, and the junction held 3 bases outside the gene matches. The CDR3 has 13 residues. The CDR3: CASSGLALNEQFF. The CDR3 DNA is TGTGCCAGCAGTGGACTAGCGCTGAATGAGCAGTTCTTC.

This clonotype was recorded at least ten times. The chain couples TRBV2 to TRBJ1-2; 7 nucleotides match TRBD1. Unmatched junction bases numbered 6, after V lost 4 bases and J lost 4 bases. CDR1 is SNHLY, CDR2 FYNNEI, per germline. The CDR3 covers 14 residues. This chain's CDR3 is CASSAGGEGYGYTF. The CDR3 DNA reads as TGTGCCAGCAGTGCAGGGGGTGAGGGCTATGGCTACACCTTC.

This clonotype was detected ten times or more. This sequence joins TRBV20-1 and TRBJ1-2; D unclear. The CDR3 is made up of 12 amino acids. Germline V lookup: CDR1 DFQATT, CDR2 SNEGSKA (reference sequence). Trimming removed 6 bases at V and 2 bases at J, with 10 bases between. The CDR3, as DNA: TGCAGTGCAAATTCGGGAAACTATGGCTACACCTTC. Residues: CSANSGNYGYTF.

In the case of this clonotype: With a much larger clone just one base away, this may be a read error. The V gene is TRBV3-1, the J gene TRBJ2-1, with D perhaps matching TRBD1 or TRBD2 (6 bases each). Between the trimmed V and J ends, which lost 3 bases and 7 bases, there was a span of 16 bases. CDR3 size: 15 residues. In germline, CDR1 is LGHDT, CDR2 YNNKEL (reference sequence). In DNA, the CDR3 is TGTGCCAGCAGCCACTGGCAGGGGAGGTTTAATGAGCAGTTCTTC. Residues: CASSHWQGRFNEQFF.